The 23 T cell receptor beta chains reported below all come from one sample, sequenced in a study of technical replicates of blood from a few donors. The method was immunoSEQ multiplex PCR; TCRdb's version includes in-frame clones alone and lacks a portion of them. The sample carries over 50,000 clones, approximately 89% recorded once. Sequencing was carried out using PBMCs. The source of these receptors is a human donor in good health. Some clones in this sample may be carry-over from other donors' samples.

This sequence joins TRBV7-8 and TRBJ1-6, with D possibly TRBD1 on 5 matching bases. The V and J ends lost 6 bases and 6 bases respectively, with 18 bases between them. CDR3 length: 16 amino acids. The V gene's germline CDR1 is SGHVS and CDR2 FQNEAQ. Written as DNA, the CDR3 is TGTGCCAGCAGGCAAGGTGGGGCTAATAGTAATTCACCCCTCCACTTT. Its protein product is CASRQGGANSNSPLHF.

Concerning this clone itself: This may be a read error: a much more frequent sequence differs by one nucleotide. The V gene is TRBV7-6, the J gene TRBJ1-6, with no clear D. The germline CDR1 and CDR2 sequences are SGHVS and FNYEAQ. There are 14 residues in the CDR3. Trimming took off 1 base at V and 10 bases at J, with 11 bases between the two ends. CDR3 sequence reads: CASSLGGFGSPLHF. The CDR3 nucleotides are TGTGCCAGCAGCTTAGGAGGGTTCGGGTCACCCCTCCACTTT.

This sequence joins TRBV7-2 and TRBJ2-3; 9 nucleotides align to TRBD2. The V segment lost 4 bases and the J segment 1 base; nucleotides outside the gene matches: 3. Germline values: CDR1 SGHTA, CDR2 FQGNSA. This CDR3 region has 15 residues. DNA of the CDR3: TGTGCCAGCAGCTCCCCTAGCGGGGGCACAGATACGCAGTATTTT. This encodes CASSSPSGGTDTQYF.

The chain combines TRBV27 with TRBJ2-7; 14 bases line up with TRBD2. V lost 6 bases to trimming and J lost 6 bases; unmatched junction nucleotides: 7. From germline, CDR1 is MNHEY and CDR2 SMNVEV (reference sequence). The CDR3 is 15 residues long. This CDR3 reads CASRGLAGVNREQYF. CDR3 DNA: TGTGCCAGCAGGGGACTAGCGGGAGTGAATCGCGAGCAGTACTTC.

The gene calls are TRBV2 and TRBJ2-5; 7 bases align to TRBD2. CDR1 is SNHLY, CDR2 FYNNEI, per germline. The CDR3 extends over 15 amino acids. The junction had 8 bases not matched to a gene; V was cut back by 3 bases and J by 4 bases. The CDR3 DNA reads TGTGCCAGCAGTGATGTCGGACTAGGGGTAGAGACCCAGTACTTC. Translation: CASSDVGLGVETQYF.

This chain connects TRBV5-6 to TRBJ2-3, with D possibly being TRBD1 (6 bases). Per germline, CDR1 SGHDT and CDR2 YYEEEE. The V gene lost 3 bases and the J gene lost 2 bases, with 13 bases spanning the gap. This CDR3 region has 15 residues. The CDR3 here is CASSYDRMTTDTQYF. The CDR3 DNA reads TGTGCCAGCAGCTATGACAGGATGACCACAGATACGCAGTATTTT.

The genes are TRBV7-9 and TRBJ1-5; D gene unclear. V lost 1 base and J lost 0, with 10 bases in between. The CDR3 is made up of 16 amino acids. Germline V gives CDR1 SEHNR, CDR2 FQNEAQ (reference sequence). The CDR3 nucleotides read TGTGCCAGCAGCTTAGGTGGTCGGTATAGCAATCAGCCCCAGCATTTT. Protein product: CASSLGGRYSNQPQHF.

This chain joins TRBV10-3 and TRBJ1-5, with D perhaps matching TRBD1 (5 bases). There are 15 residues in the CDR3. In germline, CDR1 is ENHRY, CDR2 SYGVKD. Trimming stripped 4 bases from V and 1 base from J, with 11 bases between. For the CDR3, the DNA is TGTGCCATCAGTGTGGGGCAGGAAAGCAATCAGCCCCAGCATTTT. Protein sequence: CAISVGQESNQPQHF.

The chain combines TRBV4-3 with TRBJ1-3, with D tentatively TRBD1 (6 bases). Trimming stripped 2 bases from V and 1 base from J, with 15 bases between. Germline CDR1 and CDR2: LGHNA and YSLEER. CDR3 length equals 17 residues. The CDR3 loop is CASSQSLGAESGNTIYF. CDR3 DNA sequence: TGCGCCAGCAGCCAAAGTCTGGGGGCAGAGTCTGGAAACACCATATATTTT.

The chain has TRBV4-2 and TRBJ1-5; 9 bases are shared with TRBD1. The V segment lost 0 bases and the J segment 3 bases; nucleotides outside the gene matches: 3. Germline-derived CDR1 and CDR2 are LGHNA and YNFKEQ. The CDR3 has 16 amino acids. The chain's CDR3 is CASSQEGTGLNQPQHF. The CDR3 DNA is TGTGCCAGCAGCCAAGAGGGGACAGGGCTCAATCAGCCCCAGCATTTT.

V is TRBV6-1 and J is TRBJ1-3; D might be TRBD1 (5 bases). Germline V lookup: CDR1 MNHNS, CDR2 SASEGT. This CDR3 comprises 15 residues. The ends were cut back, 3 bases at V and 3 bases at J, with 12 bases in the middle. The CDR3 spells CASSDIQGSGNTIYF. The CDR3 bases are TGTGCCAGCAGTGATATCCAGGGAAGTGGAAACACCATATATTTT.

The chain has TRBV6-5 and TRBJ2-2; tentative D call: TRBD1 (6 bases). V gave up 0 bases and J gave up 7 bases, with 12 bases separating them. Germline V lookup: CDR1 MNHEY, CDR2 SVGAGI. CDR3 length: 15 amino acids. CDR3: CASSYSGARGGELFF. The CDR3 DNA follows: TGTGCCAGCAGTTACTCGGGGGCCCGGGGCGGGGAGCTGTTTTTT.

The chain is built from TRBV7-9 and TRBJ2-5, with a tentative D call TRBD2 (5 bases). Germline V gene lookup returns CDR1 SEHNR and CDR2 FQNEAQ (reference sequence). Trimming took off 3 bases at V and 10 bases at J, with 9 bases between the two ends. The CDR3 runs 11 residues. The CDR3 DNA reads as TGTGCCAGCAGCTTGGGGAGAAGCCAGTACTTC. This sequence encodes CASSLGRSQYF.

The chain links TRBV11-2 to TRBJ2-7; D gene unclear. This CDR3 is built from 11 residues. The germline CDR1 and CDR2 sequences are SGHAT and FQNNGV. V dropped 4 bases and J dropped 2 bases, with 3 bases sitting between them. CDR3 loop: CASSSAYEQYF. The CDR3 region has the DNA TGTGCCAGCAGCTCGGCCTACGAGCAGTACTTC. Using reference TRBV11-2 and TRBJ2-7 for the parts outside the CDR3, the full variable domain is EAGVAQSPRYKIIEKRQSVAFWCNPISGHATLYWYQQILGQGPKLLIQFQNNGVVDDSQLPKDRFSAERLKGVDSTLKIQPAKLEDSAVYLCASSSAYEQYFGPGTRLTVT.

This sequence joins TRBV2 and TRBJ2-7, with D possibly being TRBD1 (7 bases). In germline, CDR1 is SNHLY, CDR2 FYNNEI. V was clipped by 6 bases and J by 12 bases, with 24 bases between them. CDR3 size: 14 residues. CDR3 amino acids: CASSQAGREGARYF. CDR3 sequence (DNA): TGTGCCAGCAGCCAAGCCGGGAGAGAGGGGGCCCGGTACTTC. Full variable domain (remainder filled in from reference TRBV2 and TRBJ2-7): EPEVTQTPSHQVTQMGQEVILRCVPISNHLYFYWYRQILGQKVEFLVSFYNNEISEKSEIFDDQFSVERPDGSNFTLKIRSTKLEDSAMYFCASSQAGREGARYFGPGTRLTVT.

The chain links TRBV27 to TRBJ2-2; 13 bases are shared with TRBD2. The J segment lost 4 bases and the V segment lost 5 bases, leaving 4 bases of the junction unmatched. The CDR3 loop spans 16 amino acids. CDR1 MNHEY and CDR2 SMNVEV come from the germline V gene (reference sequence). This chain's CDR3 is CASSKGLAGRTGELFF. The DNA of the CDR3 is TGTGCCAGCAGTAAGGGACTAGCGGGACGCACCGGGGAGCTGTTTTTT.

This clone has just one count. V gene TRBV4-2 combines with J gene TRBJ2-3; 10 bases fit TRBD2. The CDR3 is made up of 15 amino acids. Trimming removed 5 bases from V and 7 bases from J; junction bases left unmatched: 9. Germline CDR1 reads LGHNA; CDR2 reads YNFKEQ. The CDR3 region has the DNA TGTGCCAGCAGCGCACTAGCGGGAAGTCAGAATACGCAGTATTTT. Protein product: CASSALAGSQNTQYF.

The gene calls are TRBV6-1 and TRBJ2-1; D not resolved. The CDR3 is 11 amino acids. CDR1 MNHNS and CDR2 SASEGT come from the germline V gene. Trimming removed 7 bases at V and 9 bases at J, with 10 bases between. The CDR3 nucleotides read TGTGCCAGCAATTGGAACAGTGAGCAGTTCTTC. It specifies CASNWNSEQFF.

Written as DNA, the CDR3 is TGTGCCAGCAGTTTATTACAGGGGGCGGTTCAGCCCCAGCATTTT. The encoded protein is CASSLLQGAVQPQHF. The V and J genes are TRBV28 and TRBJ1-5; 9 nucleotides line up with TRBD1. This CDR3 has 15 residues. Germline loops: CDR1 MDHEN, CDR2 SYDVKM. The J segment lost 6 bases and the V segment lost 1 base, leaving 4 bases of the junction unmatched.

The chain has TRBV6-4 and TRBJ2-2, with 14 bases identical to TRBD2. The CDR3 has 18 amino acids. CDR1 is MRHNA and CDR2 is SNTAGT in the germline V gene. The V segment lost 7 bases and the J segment 0 bases; nucleotides outside the gene matches: 7. The CDR3 region is CASNPGLAGEPNTGELFF. The CDR3 DNA reads TGTGCCAGCAACCCGGGACTAGCGGGAGAGCCGAACACCGGGGAGCTGTTTTTT.

V is TRBV5-4 and J is TRBJ1-4, with 9 bases lining up with TRBD1. The junction had 2 bases not matched to a gene; V was cut back by 0 bases and J by 5 bases. Germline CDR1 SGHNT, CDR2 YYREEE (reference sequence). The CDR3 length is 15 residues. The CDR3 protein is CASSLVGQGNEKLFF. CDR3 DNA sequence: TGTGCCAGCAGCTTGGTAGGACAGGGGAATGAAAAACTGTTTTTT.

This clone was picked up a small number of times. The rearrangement joins TRBV29-1 to TRBJ2-1; 10 nucleotides line up with TRBD2. V lost 4 bases, J lost 10 bases, and 7 bases stayed unmatched. CDR3 length: 13 residues. Germline V CDR1 and CDR2: SQVTM, ANQGSEA. The CDR3 spells CSVASGRAREQFF. The CDR3 coding sequence is TGCAGCGTTGCAAGCGGGAGGGCTCGGGAGCAGTTCTTC.

This sequence joins TRBV7-2 and TRBJ1-2; no clear D gene. Trimming left V 0 bases short and J 8 bases short, with 13 bases between. CDR3 length: 14 residues. The germline gives CDR1 SGHTA, CDR2 FQGNSA. As DNA, the CDR3 is TGTGCCAGCAGCTTAGCGGGCAGCTCTTTCGGCTACACCTTC. This encodes CASSLAGSSFGYTF.